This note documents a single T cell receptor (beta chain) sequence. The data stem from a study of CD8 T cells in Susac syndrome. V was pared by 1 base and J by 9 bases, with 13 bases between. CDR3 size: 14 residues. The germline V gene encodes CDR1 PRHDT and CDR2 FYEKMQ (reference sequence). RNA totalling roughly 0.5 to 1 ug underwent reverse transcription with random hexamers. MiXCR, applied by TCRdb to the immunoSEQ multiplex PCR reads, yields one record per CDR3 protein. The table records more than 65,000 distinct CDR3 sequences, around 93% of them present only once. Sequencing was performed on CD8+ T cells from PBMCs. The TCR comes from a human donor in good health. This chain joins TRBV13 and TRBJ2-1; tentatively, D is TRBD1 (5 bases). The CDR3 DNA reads TGTGCCAGCAGCTTAGAAGGACATACGGTTGAGCAGTTCTTC. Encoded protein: CASSLEGHTVEQFF. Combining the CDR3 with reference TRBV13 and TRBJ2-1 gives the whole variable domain AAGVIQSPRHLIKEKRETATLKCYPIPRHDTVYWYQQGPGQDPQFLISFYEKMQSDKGSIPDRFSAQQFSDYHSELNMSSLELGDSALYFCASSLEGHTVEQFFGPGTRLTVL.